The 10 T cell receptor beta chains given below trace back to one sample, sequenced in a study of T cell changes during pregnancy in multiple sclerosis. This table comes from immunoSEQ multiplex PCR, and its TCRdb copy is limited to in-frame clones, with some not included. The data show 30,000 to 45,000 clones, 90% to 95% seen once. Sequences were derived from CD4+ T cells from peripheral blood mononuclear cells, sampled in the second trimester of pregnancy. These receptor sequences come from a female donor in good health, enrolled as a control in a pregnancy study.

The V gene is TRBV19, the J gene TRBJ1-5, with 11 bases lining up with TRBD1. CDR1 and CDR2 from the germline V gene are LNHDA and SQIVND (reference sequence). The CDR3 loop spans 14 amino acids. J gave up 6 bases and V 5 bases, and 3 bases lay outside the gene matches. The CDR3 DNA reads TGTGCCAGTAGTCGGGACAGGGGGTTTCAGCCCCAGCATTTT. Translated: CASSRDRGFQPQHF. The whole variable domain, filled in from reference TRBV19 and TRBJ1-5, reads DGGITQSPKYLFRKEGQNVTLSCEQNLNHDAMYWYRQDPGQGLRLIYYSQIVNDFQKGDIAEGYSVSREKKESFPLTVTSAQKNPTAFYLCASSRDRGFQPQHFGDGTRLSIL.

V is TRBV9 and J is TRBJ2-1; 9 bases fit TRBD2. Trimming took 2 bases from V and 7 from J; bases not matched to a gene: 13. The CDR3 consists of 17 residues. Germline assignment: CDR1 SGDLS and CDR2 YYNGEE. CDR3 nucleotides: TGTGCCAGCAGCGTCGGTGCGGGAGGGCTCGTTTTGAATGAGCAGTTCTTC. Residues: CASSVGAGGLVLNEQFF.

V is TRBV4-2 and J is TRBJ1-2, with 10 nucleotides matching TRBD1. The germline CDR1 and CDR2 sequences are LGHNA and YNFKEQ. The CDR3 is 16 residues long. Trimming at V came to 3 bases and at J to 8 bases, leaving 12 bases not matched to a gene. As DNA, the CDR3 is TGTGCCAGCAGCCAGGCGACCGGGACAGGGGTCAGGGGCTACACCTTC. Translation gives CASSQATGTGVRGYTF.

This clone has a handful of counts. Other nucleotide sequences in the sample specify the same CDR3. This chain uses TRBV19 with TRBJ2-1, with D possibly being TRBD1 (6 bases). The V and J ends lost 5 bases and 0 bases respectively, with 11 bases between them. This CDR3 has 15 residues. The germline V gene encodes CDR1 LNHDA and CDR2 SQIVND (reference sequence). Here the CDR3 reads CASSPDRSSYNEQFF. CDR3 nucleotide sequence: TGTGCCAGTAGTCCAGACAGGAGCTCCTACAATGAGCAGTTCTTC. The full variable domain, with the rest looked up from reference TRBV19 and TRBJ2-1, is DGGITQSPKYLFRKEGQNVTLSCEQNLNHDAMYWYRQDPGQGLRLIYYSQIVNDFQKGDIAEGYSVSREKKESFPLTVTSAQKNPTAFYLCASSPDRSSYNEQFFGPGTRLTVL.

The CDR3 region is CSAGTGAGANVLTF. CDR3 coding DNA: TGCAGCGCCGGGACAGGCGCTGGGGCCAACGTCCTGACTTTC. This rearrangement joins TRBV29-1 to TRBJ2-6; 8 positions match TRBD1. The CDR3 runs 14 residues. Germline CDR1 and CDR2: SQVTM and ANQGSEA. The V and J ends lost 7 bases and 2 bases, in that order; junction bases with no gene match: 4.

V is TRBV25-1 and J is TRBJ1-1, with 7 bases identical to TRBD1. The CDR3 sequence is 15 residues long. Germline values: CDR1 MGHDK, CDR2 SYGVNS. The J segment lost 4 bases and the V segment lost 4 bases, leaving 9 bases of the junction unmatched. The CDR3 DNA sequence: TGTGCCAGCAGTGCCTACAGGGGCCGAGGCACTGAAGCTTTCTTT. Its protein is CASSAYRGRGTEAFF.

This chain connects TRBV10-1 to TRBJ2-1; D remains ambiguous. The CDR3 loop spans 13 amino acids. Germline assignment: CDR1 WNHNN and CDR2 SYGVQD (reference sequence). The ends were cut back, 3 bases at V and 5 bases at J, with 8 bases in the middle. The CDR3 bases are TGCGCCAGCAGTGACAGAAAAAACAATGAGCAGTTCTTC. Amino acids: CASSDRKNNEQFF.

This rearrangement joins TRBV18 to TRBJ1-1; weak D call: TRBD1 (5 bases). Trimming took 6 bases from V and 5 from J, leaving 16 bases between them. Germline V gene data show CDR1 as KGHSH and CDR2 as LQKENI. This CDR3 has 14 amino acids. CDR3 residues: CASSGTGVWTEAFF. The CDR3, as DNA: TGTGCCAGCTCGGGGACTGGGGTATGGACTGAAGCTTTCTTT.

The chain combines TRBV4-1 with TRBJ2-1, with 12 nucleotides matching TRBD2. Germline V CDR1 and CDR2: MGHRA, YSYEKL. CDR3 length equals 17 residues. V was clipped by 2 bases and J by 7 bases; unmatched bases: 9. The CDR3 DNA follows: TGCGCCAGCAGCCAACTTGCTCTAGCGGGGGGGCCGAATGAGCAGTTCTTC. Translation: CASSQLALAGGPNEQFF.

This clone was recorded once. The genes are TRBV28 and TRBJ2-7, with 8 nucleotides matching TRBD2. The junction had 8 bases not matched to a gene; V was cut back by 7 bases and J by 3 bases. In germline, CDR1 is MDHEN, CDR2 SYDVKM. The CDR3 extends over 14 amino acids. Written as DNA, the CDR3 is TGTGCCAGCATCCCGAGCGGGGGTTACTACGAGCAGTACTTC. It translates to CASIPSGGYYEQYF.